This T cell receptor (beta chain) was recorded in a study of T cell repertoires in cytomegalovirus infection. TCRdb ran MiXCR on the reads and lists one entry per CDR3 protein. The data contain 680,000 or so distinct CDR3 sequences, 33% of them seen just once; the ten biggest clones take up over 15%. As regards this clonotype: The target antigen is unknown.

The CDR3 consists of 15 residues. Per the germline V gene, CDR1 is SGHVS and CDR2 is FNYEAQ. The V segment lost 5 bases and the J segment 0 bases; nucleotides outside the gene matches: 6. This clonotype was obtained from a human donor in good health (CMV status not recorded). Some clones in this sample may be carry-over from other donors' samples. The rearrangement joins TRBV7-6 to TRBJ1-1; 7 bases match TRBD1. Sequencing was performed on cultured PBMCs, taken from culture after CMV antigen stimulation. The CDR3 spells CASSHRDSLNTEAFF. The CDR3 DNA sequence: TGTGCCAGCAGCCACCGGGACAGCCTGAACACTGAAGCTTTCTTT.